A single sample gave rise to the 25 T cell receptor beta chains below, sequenced in a study of T cell responses to AZD1222 COVID-19 vaccine. Sequencing used immunoSEQ multiplex PCR; TCRdb keeps in-frame clones, though not all of them. The table shows 120,000 or so clones, with around 90% occurring only once. The material sequenced was peripheral blood, taken 28 days after the second AZD1222 dose. Source of these receptors: an adult who received the AZD1222 COVID-19 vaccine.

This clone has a single count. In nucleotides, the CDR3 is TGTGCCAGCAGTACACCGGGCCGAAACACCGGGGAGCTGTTTTTT. Translating it yields CASSTPGRNTGELFF. This sequence joins TRBV28 and TRBJ2-2; D is unclear. The CDR3 runs to 15 residues. V was trimmed by 5 bases and J by 2 bases, leaving 12 bases between them. CDR1 is MDHEN, CDR2 SYDVKM, per germline.

The J gene is TRBJ2-3, the V gene TRBV6-5, with 7 bases matching TRBD2. The CDR3 is 15 residues long. Germline CDR1 MNHEY, CDR2 SVGAGI. J gave up 5 bases and V 2 bases, and 7 bases lay outside the gene matches. In nucleotides, the CDR3 is TGTGCCAGCAGTTACGCGGCGGGGGTCAGAGATACGCAGTATTTT. Protein product: CASSYAAGVRDTQYF.

The CDR3 DNA follows: TGTGCCACCATAGACAACACCTCCTACGAGCAGTACTTC. Encoded protein: CATIDNTSYEQYF. The chain links TRBV6-5 to TRBJ2-7, with unresolved D. The CDR3 consists of 13 residues. V dropped 10 bases and J dropped 0 bases, with 13 bases sitting between them. The V gene's germline CDR1 is MNHEY and CDR2 SVGAGI.

The CDR3 spells CASSIQNTGGRQFF. In DNA form, the CDR3 reads TGTGCCAGCAGCATACAGAATACAGGGGGCCGGCAGTTCTTC. This rearrangement joins TRBV11-2 to TRBJ2-1; 9 nucleotides agree with TRBD1. Germline loops: CDR1 SGHAT, CDR2 FQNNGV. The CDR3 is 14 amino acids. Trimming removed 5 bases from V and 12 bases from J; junction bases left unmatched: 11.

Turning to this clone: The limits of the CDR3 on the DNA are not certain, so only TCRdb's listed CDR3 is given. This rearrangement joins TRBV28 to TRBJ1-2. Per the germline V gene, CDR1 is MDHEN and CDR2 is SYDVKM. The CDR3 adds up to 14 amino acids, both ends counted. The CDR3 protein is CASSSSLYTHGYTF.

This clone appeared a single time. The gene calls are TRBV6-4 and TRBJ1-1; unclear D gene. In germline, CDR1 is MRHNA, CDR2 SNTAGT. This CDR3 spans 14 amino acids. V was trimmed by 5 bases and J by 10 bases, leaving 20 bases between them. CDR3 protein: CASSSTRPGSRAFF. CDR3 DNA sequence: TGTGCCAGCAGTTCTACCCGACCCGGGAGTAGAGCTTTCTTT.

The chain has TRBV27 and TRBJ2-1, with 7 bases lining up with TRBD2. CDR3 length: 15 residues. Unmatched junction bases numbered 8, after V lost 3 bases and J lost 6 bases. Germline assignment: CDR1 MNHEY and CDR2 SMNVEV (reference sequence). CDR3 nucleotides: TGTGCCAGCAGTTTTGGGGGAGGGGACCGCAATGAGCAGTTCTTC. Protein: CASSFGGGDRNEQFF.

The rearrangement joins TRBV3-1 (or the pseudogene TRBV3-2) to TRBJ2-1, with 10 positions matching TRBD2. The CDR3 totals 17 residues. V shed 3 bases, J shed 8 bases, and the junction held 13 bases outside the gene matches. The germline V gene has CDR1 LGHDT and CDR2 YNNKEL (reference sequence). In nucleotides, the CDR3 is TGTGCCAGCAGCCACCTGGGTCCAGCGGGGGGGGTGTATGAGCAGTTCTTC. Translated, it gives CASSHLGPAGGVYEQFF.

The CDR3 bases are TGTGCTAGTGGTTCGGCGGGGGGTGAAAAACTGTTTTTT. Protein product: CASGSAGGEKLFF. This rearrangement joins TRBV12-5 to TRBJ1-4; weak D call: TRBD1 (5 bases). V was pared by 4 bases and J by 7 bases, with 10 bases between. Germline V gene data show CDR1 as LGHNT and CDR2 as FRNRAP. The length of the CDR3 is 13 residues.

This clone showed up just a few times. V gene TRBV18 combines with J gene TRBJ2-5, with D perhaps TRBD2 (6 bases). CDR3 length equals 11 residues. The ends were cut back, 3 bases at V and 7 bases at J, with 6 bases in the middle. Looked up from germline, CDR1 is KGHSH and CDR2 is LQKENI. CDR3 in amino acids: CASSPGGTQYF. The CDR3 DNA follows: TGTGCCAGCTCACCGGGAGGGACCCAGTACTTC.

V usage is TRBV6-2 or TRBV6-3 and J usage is TRBJ1-5; D gene ambiguous. This CDR3 comprises 15 residues. V shed 6 bases and J shed 7 bases, with 19 bases lying between them. Germline V gene sequence: CDR1 MNHEY, CDR2 SVGEGT. The CDR3 reads CASSPRVSGSQPQHF. In DNA form, the CDR3 reads TGTGCCAGCAGCCCCCGGGTCTCAGGAAGCCAGCCCCAGCATTTT.

The chain carries TRBV6-4 and TRBJ1-4, with D uncertain. The CDR3 runs 16 residues. Germline CDR1 is MRHNA and CDR2 is SNTAGT. The germline V and J ends were trimmed by 2 bases and 4 bases, with 14 bases remaining between them. The CDR3 DNA reads TGTGCCAGCAGTGACCGCGCCGGGAAGAATAATGAAAAACTGTTTTTT. The encoded protein is CASSDRAGKNNEKLFF.

The chain couples TRBV18 to TRBJ2-6; 7 bases map to TRBD1. With 3 bases clipped from V and 0 bases from J, the junction kept 8 bases outside the gene matches. CDR1 KGHSH and CDR2 LQKENI come from the germline V gene. This CDR3 region has 18 residues. The CDR3 here is CASSPLTGMSSGANVLTF. The CDR3 DNA is TGTGCCAGCTCACCTCTGACAGGGATGAGCTCTGGGGCCAACGTCCTGACTTTC.

The V call is TRBV19, the J call TRBJ1-5; 12 bases align to TRBD1. This CDR3 has 21 residues. Germline V CDR1 and CDR2: LNHDA, SQIVND (reference sequence). V was pared by 0 bases and J by 1 base, with 13 bases of the junction left unmatched. In DNA form, the CDR3 reads TGTGCCAGTAGTATAGATCCCCGGGACAGGGGGCGAGGGGTCAGCAATCAGCCCCAGCATTTT. It translates to CASSIDPRDRGRGVSNQPQHF.

The rearrangement joins TRBV6-2 or TRBV6-3 to TRBJ1-2, with 9 bases aligning to TRBD1. The germline V gene has CDR1 MNHEY and CDR2 SVGEGT. The CDR3 is made up of 15 amino acids. After removal of 0 bases from V and 4 bases from J, the junction contained 3 bases not matched to a gene. The CDR3 spells CASSYSGQGGYGYTF. As DNA, the CDR3 is TGTGCCAGCAGTTACTCGGGACAGGGAGGCTATGGCTACACCTTC.

The chain recombines TRBV5-5 with TRBJ2-7; tentatively, D is TRBD1 or TRBD2 (6 bases each). V was clipped by 0 bases and J by 4 bases, with 14 bases between them. This CDR3 region has 15 residues. Germline V gives CDR1 SGHKS, CDR2 YYEKEE (reference sequence). In DNA form, the CDR3 reads TGTGCCAGCAGCTTGGCCAAGGGGGGCCGATACGAGCAGTACTTC. It yields the protein CASSLAKGGRYEQYF. Filled out from reference TRBV5-5 and TRBJ2-7, the complete variable domain reads DAGVTQSPTHLIKTRGQQVTLRCSPISGHKSVSWYQQVLGQGPQFIFQYYEKEERGRGNFPDRFSARQFPNYSSELNVNALLLGDSALYLCASSLAKGGRYEQYFGPGTRLTVT.

In this sample, this clone turned up once. V gene TRBV27 combines with J gene TRBJ2-7, with TRBD1 matching 8 bases. V lost 5 bases to trimming and J lost 3 bases; unmatched junction nucleotides: 6. CDR1 is MNHEY and CDR2 is SMNVEV in the germline V gene (reference sequence). The CDR3 consists of 14 residues. The CDR3 loop is CASSTRTGYYEQYF. CDR3 nucleotides: TGTGCCAGCAGTACCCGGACAGGGTACTACGAGCAGTACTTC.

On this clone: Other DNA sequences in the same sample also yield this CDR3. The rearrangement uses TRBV18 and TRBJ2-7, with TRBD1 identical over 7 bases. The germline CDR1 and CDR2 sequences are KGHSH and LQKENI. The CDR3 is made up of 14 amino acids. V gave up 6 bases and J gave up 1 base; unmatched junction bases: 6. The CDR3 DNA reads TGTGCCAGCTCCCCCCCGACAGGGTCCTACGAGCAGTACTTC. Protein: CASSPPTGSYEQYF.

This chain connects TRBV19 to TRBJ1-6; 11 bases map to TRBD1. The germline CDR1 and CDR2 sequences are LNHDA and SQIVND (reference sequence). The V and J ends lost 5 bases and 8 bases, in that order; junction bases with no gene match: 5. The CDR3 runs 15 residues. CDR3 in DNA: TGTGCCAGTAGTGTACGGACAGGGGGCGATTCACCCCTCCACTTT. Encoded protein: CASSVRTGGDSPLHF.

The rearrangement uses TRBV3-1 (or the pseudogene TRBV3-2) and TRBJ2-5; possibly TRBD2 for D (5 bases). The CDR3 has 14 amino acids. Germline loops: CDR1 LGHDT, CDR2 YNNKEL (reference sequence). The ends were cut back, 1 base at V and 4 bases at J, with 10 bases in the middle. The CDR3, as DNA: TGTGCCAGCAGCCAAGGTCTAGCTCGAGAGACCCAGTACTTC. It translates to CASSQGLARETQYF.

The chain links TRBV29-1 to TRBJ1-1; TRBD1 aligns across 7 bases. CDR3 length: 13 amino acids. The germline V gene has CDR1 SQVTM and CDR2 ANQGSEA. Unmatched junction bases numbered 6, after V lost 7 bases and J lost 1 base. The CDR3 sequence is CSAQTGQNTEAFF. CDR3 nucleotides: TGCAGCGCACAGACAGGGCAGAACACTGAAGCTTTCTTT.

The V call is TRBV30, the J call TRBJ2-1; D gene uncertain. Trimming removed 3 bases from V and 0 bases from J, with 9 bases in between. Per germline, CDR1 GTSNPN and CDR2 SVGIG (reference sequence). The CDR3 covers 14 residues. The CDR3 nucleotides are TGTGCCTGGAGAGCAACCTTCTCCTACAATGAGCAGTTCTTC. Its translation: CAWRATFSYNEQFF.

The chain is built from TRBV21-1 and TRBJ2-2; the table gives TRBD1 as D, unverified against the DNA. TRBV21-1 is a documented pseudogene. The CDR3 runs to 13 residues. The CDR3 nucleotides read TGTGCCGGCTACAGGGGGCCCACCGGGGAGCTGTTTTTT. Amino acid sequence: CAGYRGPTGELFF.

The chain uses TRBV5-4 and TRBJ2-7, with D perhaps TRBD1 or TRBD2 (6 bases each). Looked up from germline, CDR1 is SGHNT and CDR2 is YYREEE (reference sequence). The CDR3 consists of 13 residues. Trimming cost V 5 bases and J 0 bases, with 9 bases left between them. In nucleotides, the CDR3 is TGTGCCAGCAGGAAGGGGGGCTCCTACGAGCAGTACTTC. As protein: CASRKGGSYEQYF.

The gene calls are TRBV6-2 or TRBV6-3 and TRBJ2-7; no firm D call. Germline V lookup: CDR1 MNHEY, CDR2 SVGEGT. Trimming removed 5 bases at V and 5 bases at J, with 16 bases between. The CDR3 length is 14 residues. The CDR3 nucleotides read TGTGCCAGCAGTCTTGGGTTGGGCTTAAACGAGCAGTACTTC. It encodes CASSLGLGLNEQYF.